The 27 T cell receptor beta chains below come from one sample, sequenced in a study of tissue T cells after allogeneic stem cell transplantation. Method: immunoSEQ multiplex PCR; TCRdb's copy keeps in-frame clones and lacks some. The data contain roughly 51,000 clones, 73% of them singletons. Sequencing used sorted cells pooled from one or two spleens. The receptors originated from a pool of C57BL/6 mice in good health.

This clone was counted between two and nine times. Mouse gene names and germline throughout. Read data end 1 residue before the CDR3 end; the end is taken from the germline J gene. V usage is TRBV19 and J usage is TRBJ2-7; D gene unclear. The CDR3 extends over 13 amino acids. Germline values: CDR1 FNHDT, CDR2 SITEND (reference sequence). V was pared by 2 bases and J by 3 bases, with 9 bases between. The CDR3 region is CASSITQNYEQYF. The covered CDR3 bases are TGTGCCAGCAGTATTACCCAAAACTATGAACAGTAC. Using reference TRBV19 and TRBJ2-7 for the parts outside the CDR3, the full variable domain is GGIITQTPKFLIGQEGQKLTLKCQQNFNHDTMYWYRQDSGKGLRLIYYSITENDLQKGDLSEGYDASREKKSSFSLTVTSAQKNEMAVFLCASSITQNYEQYFGPGTRLTVL.

On this clone: Gene names and germline refer to mouse. From the germline J gene comes the end of the CDR3, since the read stops 1 residue before it. The gene calls are TRBV26 and TRBJ2-7; 10 bases line up with TRBD2. The CDR3 covers 12 residues. V dropped 6 bases and J dropped 4; count of bases not matched to a gene: 0. The germline gives CDR1 KGHPV, CDR2 FQNQEV (reference sequence). The sequenced CDR3 bases are TGTGCCAGCAGGACTGGGGGGTATGAACAGTAC. Its protein product is CASRTGGYEQY. Given in full, the CDR3 is CASRTGGYEQYF.

Turning to this clone: Gene names and germline refer to mouse. The read ends 1 residue before the CDR3 terminus; that terminus is restored from the germline J gene. The chain uses TRBV13-3 and TRBJ2-5; 8 bases are a match to TRBD2. Germline V gene lookup returns CDR1 NNHDY and CDR2 SYVADS. The CDR3 runs 14 residues. J was trimmed by 6 bases and V by 3 bases; bases with no gene match: 6. The CDR3 DNA, read in part, is TGTGCCAGCAGTGGGAGACTGGGGAGGGACACCCAGTAC. Residues: CASSGRLGRDTQY. The CDR3 as a whole reads CASSGRLGRDTQYF.

As to this clone: Mouse gene names and germline throughout. The CDR3 is cut off 1 residue early in the read; its end comes from the germline J gene. This chain uses TRBV3 with TRBJ2-7, with 9 bases that match TRBD2. CDR1 SNHLY and CDR2 FYNGKV come from the germline V gene (reference sequence). This CDR3 comprises 14 residues. J was trimmed by 2 bases and V by 4 bases; bases with no gene match: 3. CDR3 residues: CASSSRDWAYEQYF. The CDR3 DNA, read in part, is TGTGCCAGCAGCTCCCGGGACTGGGCCTATGAACAGTAC.

A note on this clone: Gene labels here are mouse ones. The read falls 1 residue short of the CDR3 end, and the missing part is taken from the germline J gene. At the DNA level, this CDR3 is encoded by other sequences in the same sample as well. This rearrangement joins TRBV3 to TRBJ1-1, with D unresolved. The V and J ends lost 1 base and 0 bases respectively, with 6 bases between them. This CDR3 contains 14 residues. From germline, CDR1 is SNHLY and CDR2 FYNGKV (reference sequence). The sequenced part of the CDR3 DNA is TGTGCCAGCAGCTTAGAGGGTGCAAACACAGAAGTCTTC. This encodes CASSLEGANTEVF. The entire CDR3 protein is CASSLEGANTEVFF.

Remarks on this clone: Here the gene names and germline are mouse. Read coverage stops 1 residue before the CDR3 terminus; the germline J gene supplies the remainder. The chain couples TRBV3 to TRBJ2-2; 11 positions agree with TRBD2. The V segment lost 4 bases and the J segment 0 bases; nucleotides outside the gene matches: 4. Germline lookup yields CDR1 SNHLY and CDR2 FYNGKV (reference sequence). The CDR3 is made up of 17 amino acids. The sequenced CDR3 bases are TGTGCCAGCAGCTCTCCGGGACTGGGGGCAAACACCGGGCAGCTCTAC. This codes for CASSSPGLGANTGQLY. From start to end, the CDR3 is CASSSPGLGANTGQLYF.

Regarding this clone: Each gene name is a mouse one. The CDR3 extends 1 residue past the end of the read, so its final part is completed from the germline J gene. The chain couples TRBV13-1 to TRBJ1-1; D remains ambiguous. The CDR3 covers 13 residues. Per germline, CDR1 NSHNY and CDR2 SYGAGN. The V end lost 0 bases, the J end lost 1 base, and 4 bases lay between the germline ends. Partial CDR3 DNA: TGTGCCAGCAGTGATGTGTGGAACACAGAAGTCTTC. Its protein is CASSDVWNTEVF. The full-length CDR3 reads as CASSDVWNTEVFF.

As regards this clone: Gene names refer to mouse genes. The CDR3 end lies 1 residue beyond the end of the read and is filled in from the germline J gene. The chain carries TRBV29 and TRBJ1-4; D possibly corresponds to TRBD1 (5 bases). Trimming shortened V by 8 bases and J by 4 bases, and 8 bases separated the two germline ends. CDR1 is MSHET and CDR2 is SYDVDS in the germline V gene. The CDR3 is 12 residues long. The CDR3 DNA, read in part, is TGTGCTAGCCGGGACGTCAACGAAAGATTATTT. Translating it yields CASRDVNERLF. The entire CDR3 sequence reads CASRDVNERLFF.

Comment on this clone: Germline and genes here are mouse. Sequencing ends 1 residue short of the CDR3 end; the germline J gene provides the rest. The chain uses TRBV13-2 and TRBJ2-4, with D possibly matching TRBD1 (5 bases). This CDR3 has 15 residues. Germline CDR1 NNHNN, CDR2 SYGAGS (reference sequence). V lost 3 bases, J lost 2 bases, and 13 bases lay in between. CDR3 region: CASGGPSGHQNTLYF. The CDR3 DNA, read in part, is TGTGCCAGCGGTGGCCCTTCAGGACATCAAAACACCTTGTAC.

This clone turned up a few times. Gene labels here are mouse ones. The CDR3 is CASSLSSHYEQYF. Incomplete CDR3 DNA: TGTGCTAGCAGTTTATCATCCCATTATGAACAGTAC. This sequence joins TRBV29 and TRBJ2-7, with D unresolved. The CDR3 end is not reached by the read, which stops 1 residue before it; the germline J gene fills it in. CDR3 length equals 13 residues. Trimming cost V 0 bases and J 4 bases, with 7 bases left between them. Looked up from germline, CDR1 is MSHET and CDR2 is SYDVDS.

This clone has only one observation. All gene names here are mouse names. The read ends 1 residue early relative to the CDR3; the germline J gene fills the gap. The rearrangement links TRBV22 to TRBJ1-5; TRBD1, the table's D call, lacks a check against the DNA. TRBV22 is tagged as a pseudogene. The CDR3 loop spans 16 amino acids. The CDR3: CASSCGDRGVNQAPLF. The CDR3 DNA, read in part, is TGTGCCAGCAGTTGTGGGGACAGGGGGGTCAACCAGGCTCCGCTT.

On this clone itself: The genes are named according to mouse. The read stops 1 residue short of the end of the CDR3; the missing end is completed from the germline J gene. This chain joins TRBV3 and TRBJ2-5; 10 bases match TRBD2. Germline CDR1 is SNHLY and CDR2 is FYNGKV (reference sequence). The V and J ends lost 5 bases and 6 bases, in that order; junction bases with no gene match: 5. CDR3 size: 14 residues. The CDR3: CASSPETGGDTQYF. Partial CDR3 DNA: TGTGCCAGCAGCCCCGAGACTGGGGGGGACACCCAGTAC.

Of note for this clone: Gene names are the mouse ones. The read halts 1 residue ahead of the CDR3 end, with the missing end drawn from the germline J gene. V gene TRBV12-2 combines with J gene TRBJ2-7; TRBD1 is a possible D gene (5 bases). Germline loops: CDR1 SGHLS, CDR2 HYDKME. Trimming pared 5 bases from V and 3 bases from J, leaving 7 bases between. This CDR3 spans 11 amino acids. The CDR3 sequence is CASLTDYEQYF. The DNA read from the CDR3 is TGTGCCAGCTTGACAGACTATGAACAGTAC.

In regard to this clone: All gene names here are mouse names. The part of the CDR3 DNA that was read is TGTGCCAGCAGCCAAGGGGGGGGGCTGAACACCGGGCAGCTCTAC. Amino acid sequence: CASSQGGGLNTGQLY. The entire CDR3 is CASSQGGGLNTGQLYF. This sequence joins TRBV5 and TRBJ2-2, with TRBD2 matching 8 bases. The read gets to within 1 residue of the CDR3 end, and the germline J gene fills in the rest. Losses at the gene ends were 1 base for V and 2 bases for J; bases not matched to a gene: 3. The germline CDR1 and CDR2 sequences are LGHNA and YNLKQL (reference sequence). The CDR3 has 16 residues.

Points on this clone: The genes and germline here are from mouse. The CDR3 here is CASSLGWGEEENTLYF. Incomplete CDR3 DNA: TGTGCAAGCAGCTTAGGCTGGGGGGAAGAGGAAAACACCTTGTAC. The chain has TRBV16 and TRBJ2-4; 8 nucleotides line up with TRBD2. The read ends 1 residue shy of where the CDR3 ends; the end is completed using the germline J gene. The germline V gene has CDR1 SGHSA and CDR2 FRNQAP. The ends lost 1 base at V and 4 bases at J; junction bases unmatched: 7. The CDR3 covers 16 residues.

This clone is a singleton in its sample. Gene names refer to mouse genes. The CDR3 end falls 1 residue outside the read, so it is completed with the germline J gene. The chain has TRBV1 and TRBJ2-3; 8 nucleotides line up with TRBD1. Per germline, CDR1 NSQYPW and CDR2 LRSPGD (reference sequence). After removal of 2 bases from V and 0 bases from J, the junction contained 4 bases not matched to a gene. The CDR3 loop spans 16 amino acids. The CDR3: CTCSARQGASAETLYF. CDR3 DNA, as far as it was read: TGCACCTGCAGTGCACGGCAGGGGGCTAGTGCAGAAACGCTGTAT.

Of note for this clone: Gene and germline names: mouse. The read gets to within 1 residue of the CDR3 end, and the germline J gene fills in the rest. The genes are TRBV16 and TRBJ2-5; 11 positions agree with TRBD2. With 5 bases clipped from V and 6 bases from J, the junction kept 4 bases outside the gene matches. Germline V CDR1 and CDR2: SGHSA, FRNQAP. CDR3 length: 14 amino acids. The CDR3 bases that were read are TGTGCAAGCAGCCACCGGGACTGGGGGGACACCCAGTAC. It specifies CASSHRDWGDTQY. The whole CDR3 protein is CASSHRDWGDTQYF.

This clone was recorded a few times. Here the gene names and germline are mouse. The read terminates 1 residue before the CDR3 end, so the remaining end is supplied by the germline J gene. The chain couples TRBV1 to TRBJ2-7, with TRBD2 matching over 8 bases. The CDR3 sequence is 15 residues long. The ends lost 4 bases at V and 0 bases at J; junction bases unmatched: 5. Per the germline V gene, CDR1 is NSQYPW and CDR2 is LRSPGD (reference sequence). The CDR3 here is CTCSVGLGGSYEQYF. The CDR3 DNA, read in part, is TGCACCTGCAGTGTAGGACTGGGCGGCTCCTATGAACAGTAC.

The count of this clone is one. The listed genes are named as in mouse. The observed sequence ends 1 residue before the CDR3 terminus, with the missing tail filled in from the germline J gene. This chain uses TRBV3 with TRBJ2-3; D is unclear. Germline assignment: CDR1 SNHLY and CDR2 FYNGKV (reference sequence). The CDR3 is 13 amino acids. With 4 bases removed from V and 0 bases from J, the gap between germline ends came to 5 bases. The CDR3 DNA, read in part, is TGTGCCAGCAGCTCCGGTAGTGCAGAAACGCTGTAT. It codes for CASSSGSAETLY. The whole CDR3 sequence is CASSSGSAETLYF.

Of note for this clone: Gene names refer to mouse genes. The CDR3 extends 1 residue past the end of the read, so its final part is completed from the germline J gene. The chain couples TRBV3 to TRBJ1-4, with TRBD1 as a possible D gene (5 bases). The CDR3 length is 15 residues. Germline V gene sequence: CDR1 SNHLY, CDR2 FYNGKV (reference sequence). The V end was cut by 1 base, the J end by 1 base, with 7 bases between. CDR3 DNA, as far as it was read: TGTGCCAGCAGCTTAGTCCAGGGTTCCAACGAAAGATTATTT. This translates into CASSLVQGSNERLF. The complete CDR3 reads CASSLVQGSNERLFF.

This clone was seen a handful of times. Gene and germline names: mouse. The CDR3 bases that were read are TGTGCCTGGAGTCCAGGGACATCCTATGAACAGTAC. This codes for CAWSPGTSYEQY. The CDR3 reads in full as CAWSPGTSYEQYF. This chain links TRBV31 with TRBJ2-7; a possible D gene is TRBD1 (6 bases). The read terminates 1 residue ahead of where the CDR3 ends, so the germline J gene completes it. Germline CDR1 reads GKSSPN; CDR2 reads SITVG. This CDR3 is 13 amino acids long. V gave up 1 base and J gave up 1 base, with 8 bases separating them.

Comment on this clone: Mouse germline and gene names are used. The sequenced fragment ends 1 residue before the CDR3 boundary, so the rest is inferred from the germline J gene. The chain combines TRBV3 with TRBJ1-4; D is uncertain. The CDR3 is 14 amino acids. Trimming left V 1 base short and J 0 bases short, with 3 bases between. Germline V gives CDR1 SNHLY, CDR2 FYNGKV (reference sequence). CDR3 bases read: TGTGCCAGCAGCTTAGAAATTTCCAACGAAAGATTATTT. Its protein is CASSLEISNERLF. The entire CDR3 protein reads CASSLEISNERLFF. Full variable domain (rest looked up from reference TRBV3 and TRBJ1-4): GPKVLQIPSHQIIDMGQMVTLNCDPVSNHLYFYWYKQILGQQMEFLVNFYNGKVMEKSKLFKDQFSVERPDGSYFTLKIQPTALEDSAVYFCASSLEISNERLFFGHGTKLSVL.

Worth noting for this clone: Germline and genes here are mouse. The CDR3 is cut off 1 residue early in the read; its end comes from the germline J gene. The chain carries TRBV13-1 and TRBJ2-1; possibly TRBD1 for D (5 bases). The germline CDR1 and CDR2 sequences are NSHNY and SYGAGN. The CDR3 sequence is 14 residues long. Trimming removed 1 base at V and 1 base at J, with 6 bases between. The sequenced part of the CDR3 DNA is TGTGCCAGCAGTGATAAGGGGAACTATGCTGAGCAGTTC. As protein: CASSDKGNYAEQF. The entire CDR3 protein is CASSDKGNYAEQFF.

To note about this clone: Gene and germline names: mouse. Read data end 1 residue before the CDR3 end; the end is taken from the germline J gene. The genes are TRBV19 and TRBJ2-1; 8 bases are a match to TRBD1. Germline V CDR1 and CDR2: FNHDT, SITEND (reference sequence). This CDR3 has 15 residues. Trimming removed 0 bases from V and 2 bases from J; junction bases left unmatched: 1. This CDR3 is CASSIGTGYYAEQFF. CDR3 bases read: TGTGCCAGCAGTATAGGGACAGGGTACTATGCTGAGCAGTTC.

Turning to this clone: The gene symbols are mouse symbols. The observed sequence ends 1 residue before the CDR3 terminus, with the missing tail filled in from the germline J gene. In the same sample, other DNA sequences code for this CDR3. The V gene is TRBV4, the J gene TRBJ2-1, with 7 positions matching TRBD1. Trimming took 6 bases from V and 3 from J; bases not matched to a gene: 2. The length of the CDR3 is 13 residues. Germline values: CDR1 LGHDT, CDR2 YNNKQL (reference sequence). CDR3 amino acids: CASSRQGYAEQFF. The part of the CDR3 DNA that was read is TGTGCCAGCAGTCGACAGGGCTATGCTGAGCAGTTC.

This clone was found a few times. The genes and germline here are from mouse. The read ends 1 residue early relative to the CDR3; the germline J gene fills the gap. The V and J genes are TRBV1 and TRBJ2-7; D call uncertain. There are 11 residues in the CDR3. Germline V gene data show CDR1 as NSQYPW and CDR2 as LRSPGD (reference sequence). V was pared by 0 bases and J by 4 bases, with 1 base between. The sequenced CDR3 bases are TGCACCTGCAGTGCAGATTATGAACAGTAC. Amino acid sequence: CTCSADYEQY. The CDR3 in its entirety is CTCSADYEQYF.

As concerns this clone: Genes and germline come from the mouse. With the read ending 1 residue before the CDR3 end, the germline J gene is used to fill in that end. The V and J genes are TRBV1 and TRBJ2-5; unclear D gene. CDR3 length: 15 residues. The germline gives CDR1 NSQYPW, CDR2 LRSPGD (reference sequence). The V and J ends lost 0 bases and 2 bases respectively, with 9 bases between them. The CDR3 DNA, read in part, is TGCACCTGCAGTGCAGATCAGTCTGGCCAAGACACCCAGTAC. Encoded protein: CTCSADQSGQDTQY. The full CDR3 sequence reads CTCSADQSGQDTQYF.